Presented here are 25 T cell receptor beta chains from one specimen sequenced in a study of blood T cell repertoires in COVID-19. Here immunoSEQ multiplex PCR was the method, and the copy in TCRdb shows in-frame clones only, minus some. This table holds about 190,000 clones, approximately 79% found once. Sequenced material: peripheral blood. Source of these receptors: a man aged 45-65 years who had recovered from COVID-19.

The chain carries TRBV25-1 and TRBJ1-3, with D maybe TRBD1 (6 bases). Germline V lookup: CDR1 MGHDK, CDR2 SYGVNS. Trimming left V 4 bases short and J 3 bases short, with 10 bases between. This CDR3 contains 14 residues. The CDR3 region is CASSGDNHGNTIYF. In DNA form, the CDR3 reads TGTGCCAGCAGTGGGGACAATCATGGAAACACCATATATTTT.

The V gene is TRBV5-1, the J gene TRBJ2-1; 13 nucleotides line up with TRBD2. The CDR3 sequence is 16 residues long. J gave up 8 bases and V 0 bases, and 5 bases lay outside the gene matches. The germline V gene encodes CDR1 SGHRS and CDR2 YFSETQ. CDR3 sequence reads: CASSLEGLAGVDEQFF. CDR3 DNA sequence: TGCGCCAGCAGCTTGGAAGGACTAGCGGGAGTCGATGAGCAGTTCTTC.

This clone was detected only a few times. V is TRBV18 and J is TRBJ1-1; D perhaps matches TRBD1 (6 bases). Between the trimmed V and J ends, which lost 2 bases and 5 bases, there was a span of 12 bases. The germline gives CDR1 KGHSH, CDR2 LQKENI. The CDR3 consists of 14 residues. CDR3 DNA sequence: TGTGCCAGCTCACCATCCGCAGGGGTAACTGAAGCTTTCTTT. Protein sequence: CASSPSAGVTEAFF.

The V gene is TRBV25-1, the J gene TRBJ2-1; 8 bases agree with TRBD1. CDR3 size: 14 residues. V shed 1 base and J 9 bases; nucleotides not matched to a gene: 5. The V gene's germline CDR1 is MGHDK and CDR2 SYGVNS. CDR3: CASSESQGDTEQFF. Here the CDR3 DNA reads TGTGCCAGCAGTGAATCACAGGGGGATACTGAGCAGTTCTTC.

The chain has TRBV19 and TRBJ1-5; D gene uncertain. Trimming took off 5 bases at V and 0 bases at J, with 8 bases between the two ends. Germline V CDR1 and CDR2: LNHDA, SQIVND (reference sequence). The CDR3 is 14 amino acids. The CDR3 nucleotides are TGTGCCAGTAGTCGGACTAATAGCAATCAGCCCCAGCATTTT. Protein sequence: CASSRTNSNQPQHF. Combining the CDR3 with reference TRBV19 and TRBJ1-5 gives the whole variable domain DGGITQSPKYLFRKEGQNVTLSCEQNLNHDAMYWYRQDPGQGLRLIYYSQIVNDFQKGDIAEGYSVSREKKESFPLTVTSAQKNPTAFYLCASSRTNSNQPQHFGDGTRLSIL.

The chain links TRBV9 to TRBJ1-4; 8 bases fit TRBD1. V trimming: 2 bases; J trimming: 0 bases; junction bases outside the gene matches: 3. The CDR3 runs 16 residues. Germline loops: CDR1 SGDLS, CDR2 YYNGEE. In DNA, the CDR3 is TGTGCCAGCAGCGTCGGGACAGGAACAACTAATGAAAAACTGTTTTTT. Translating gives CASSVGTGTTNEKLFF.

This clone was detected only a few times. This sample also contains other DNA sequences that code for the same CDR3. The J gene is TRBJ2-7, the V gene TRBV2; maybe TRBD2 (7 bases). The CDR3 totals 12 residues. The V end was cut by 8 bases, the J end by 2 bases, with 10 bases between. Germline V gene data show CDR1 as SNHLY and CDR2 as FYNNEI. CDR3 loop: CASRGAAYEQYF. Written as DNA, the CDR3 is TGTGCCAGCCGGGGGGCCGCCTACGAGCAGTACTTC.

V is TRBV18 and J is TRBJ2-2; tentatively, D is TRBD2 (6 bases). V was clipped by 6 bases and J by 4 bases, with 12 bases between them. This CDR3 comprises 14 residues. Germline-derived CDR1 and CDR2 are KGHSH and LQKENI. CDR3 residues: CASSGGRSTGELFF. The CDR3 nucleotides read TGTGCCAGCTCGGGAGGACGGTCCACCGGGGAGCTGTTTTTT.

The chain uses TRBV6-5 and TRBJ1-5, with D perhaps matching TRBD1 (5 bases). Germline loops: CDR1 MNHEY, CDR2 SVGAGI. Trimming stripped 7 bases from V and 1 base from J, with 14 bases between. The CDR3 totals 15 residues. CDR3 protein: CASTLGQQSNQPQHF. The CDR3 bases are TGTGCCAGCACTTTGGGGCAGCAAAGCAATCAGCCCCAGCATTTT.

The V and J genes are TRBV3-1 (or the pseudogene TRBV3-2) and TRBJ2-3; 11 nucleotides agree with TRBD2. Trimming took 5 bases from V and 3 from J; bases not matched to a gene: 7. CDR3 length: 16 residues. Germline V lookup: CDR1 LGHDT, CDR2 YNNKEL (reference sequence). As DNA, the CDR3 is TGTGCCAGCAGCTCGGGTCGACTAGCGGGAACAGATACGCAGTATTTT. Translating gives CASSSGRLAGTDTQYF.

J is TRBJ1-4 and V is TRBV5-5; D unclear. The CDR3 has 17 amino acids. CDR1 is SGHKS, CDR2 YYEKEE, per germline (reference sequence). V lost 0 bases to trimming and J lost 4 bases, with 16 bases between them. CDR3 sequence: CASSLAPGSPNNEKLFF. CDR3 in DNA: TGTGCCAGCAGCTTGGCCCCAGGTTCCCCTAATAATGAAAAACTGTTTTTT.

This clone was recorded once. J is TRBJ2-2 and V is TRBV27; perhaps TRBD2 as D (7 bases). The CDR3 spans 20 residues. V was trimmed by 4 bases and J by 7 bases, leaving 31 bases between them. Germline CDR1 MNHEY, CDR2 SMNVEV (reference sequence). Here the CDR3 reads CASSSTSGTNLALTFGELFF. CDR3 sequence (DNA): TGTGCCAGCAGTTCTACAAGCGGGACAAACCTCGCCTTGACCTTCGGGGAGCTGTTTTTT.

The chain uses TRBV19 and TRBJ1-2; D is ambiguous. The CDR3 runs to 13 residues. V was trimmed by 5 bases and J by 1 base, leaving 8 bases between them. Germline V lookup: CDR1 LNHDA, CDR2 SQIVND (reference sequence). Here the CDR3 DNA reads TGTGCCAGTAGTTACGGGAGTAACTATGGCTACACCTTC. Protein: CASSYGSNYGYTF.

The V call is TRBV7-9, the J call TRBJ2-2; D gene ambiguous. In germline, CDR1 is SEHNR, CDR2 FQNEAQ (reference sequence). The CDR3 runs 15 residues. V was pared by 5 bases and J by 0 bases, with 10 bases between. CDR3 bases: TGTGCCAGCAGCCCAGGAACACCGAACACCGGGGAGCTGTTTTTT. It yields the protein CASSPGTPNTGELFF.

This clone was seen once. The V and J genes are TRBV28 and TRBJ2-7; TRBD1 is a possible D gene (5 bases). The germline gives CDR1 MDHEN, CDR2 SYDVKM. This CDR3 region has 14 residues. The germline V and J ends were trimmed by 5 bases and 1 base, with 12 bases remaining between them. The CDR3 loop reads CASSTQTDSYEQYF. The CDR3, as DNA: TGTGCCAGCAGTACGCAGACAGATTCCTACGAGCAGTACTTC.

The rearrangement uses TRBV24-1 and TRBJ2-3, with 9 bases that match TRBD1. The CDR3 loop spans 17 amino acids. Germline CDR1 and CDR2: KGHDR and SFDVKD. Trimming took 0 bases from V and 3 from J; bases not matched to a gene: 6. Here the CDR3 DNA reads TGTGCCACCAGTGATTTGGACGGGACAGGGAAAACAGATACGCAGTATTTT. As protein: CATSDLDGTGKTDTQYF.

This chain joins TRBV4-2 and TRBJ2-7; 14 nucleotides line up with TRBD2. Germline trimming cut 0 bases from V and 1 base from J; bases unmatched to any gene: 5. The CDR3 runs 18 residues. Germline CDR1 reads LGHNA; CDR2 reads YNFKEQ. CDR3 in DNA: TGTGCCAGCAGCCAAGATCTGGGGACTAGCGGGAGATCCTACGAGCAGTACTTC. Encoded protein: CASSQDLGTSGRSYEQYF.

This clone was seen once. The chain recombines TRBV12-3 or TRBV12-4 with TRBJ2-5, with D uncertain. There are 13 residues in the CDR3. V lost 3 bases to trimming and J lost 3 bases, with 8 bases between them. The CDR3, as DNA: TGTGCCAGCAGTTTCCGGGTCGAAGAGACCCAGTACTTC. It translates to CASSFRVEETQYF.

The CDR3 region has the DNA TGCGCCAGCAGCCAAGATACAGCCAGGCTCACTGAAGCTTTCTTT. Its translation: CASSQDTARLTEAFF. J is TRBJ1-1 and V is TRBV4-3; unclear D gene. V gave up 0 bases and J gave up 4 bases, with 12 bases separating them. The CDR3 spans 15 residues. Germline V CDR1 and CDR2: LGHNA, YSLEER.

This rearrangement joins TRBV7-2 to TRBJ1-4, with TRBD1 identical over 7 bases. Trimming cost V 5 bases and J 5 bases; bases outside gene matches: 8. Germline V gives CDR1 SGHTA, CDR2 FQGNSA. The CDR3 covers 15 residues. Here the CDR3 reads CASSGRTGRNEKLFF. CDR3 bases: TGTGCCAGCAGCGGCAGGACAGGCCGAAATGAAAAACTGTTTTTT.

The rearrangement links TRBV5-1 to TRBJ2-3, with TRBD1 identical over 7 bases. This CDR3 has 15 residues. Trimming took 4 bases from V and 0 from J; bases not matched to a gene: 5. CDR1 is SGHRS and CDR2 is YFSETQ in the germline V gene. CDR3 sequence (DNA): TGCGCCAGCAGCCCGGGACAGACTAGCACAGATACGCAGTATTTT. Translating gives CASSPGQTSTDTQYF.

The chain links TRBV11-2 to TRBJ2-1; no definite D call. V lost 5 bases and J 6 bases, leaving 11 bases between the germline ends. CDR1 SGHAT and CDR2 FQNNGV come from the germline V gene. The CDR3 has 13 residues. CDR3: CASSLQVVNEQFF. The CDR3 DNA sequence: TGTGCCAGCAGCCTCCAGGTAGTCAATGAGCAGTTCTTC.

This chain links TRBV7-3 with TRBJ2-2; 9 nucleotides align to TRBD2. Germline loops: CDR1 SGHTA, CDR2 FQGTGA. V shed 5 bases and J 0 bases; nucleotides not matched to a gene: 4. The CDR3 has 16 residues. CDR3 region: CASSMWTSANTGELFF. The CDR3 DNA reads TGTGCCAGCAGCATGTGGACTAGCGCGAACACCGGGGAGCTGTTTTTT. The full variable domain, completed using reference TRBV7-3 and TRBJ2-2, is GAGVSQTPSNKVTEKGKYVELRCDPISGHTALYWYRQSLGQGPEFLIYFQGTGAADDSGLPNDRFFAVRPEGSVSTLKIQRTERGDSAVYLCASSMWTSANTGELFFGEGSRLTVL.

This rearrangement joins TRBV11-3 to TRBJ2-3; D is ambiguous. Trimming took off 3 bases at V and 0 bases at J, with 10 bases between the two ends. The CDR3 length is 15 residues. Germline CDR1 and CDR2: SGHNT and YENEEA. CDR3 region: CASSLESGSTDTQYF. In DNA form, the CDR3 reads TGTGCCAGCAGCTTGGAATCCGGGAGCACAGATACGCAGTATTTT.

This clone was picked up one time. The V and J genes are TRBV19 and TRBJ2-5, with D tentatively TRBD2 (7 bases). CDR1 LNHDA and CDR2 SQIVND come from the germline V gene (reference sequence). The CDR3 totals 13 residues. V lost 7 bases and J lost 2, with 11 bases in between. The CDR3 DNA sequence: TGTGCCAGTAAGGGGGGGATGCAAGAGACCCAGTACTTC. The encoded protein is CASKGGMQETQYF. The entire variable domain, with the rest obtained from reference TRBV19 and TRBJ2-5, is as follows: DGGITQSPKYLFRKEGQNVTLSCEQNLNHDAMYWYRQDPGQGLRLIYYSQIVNDFQKGDIAEGYSVSREKKESFPLTVTSAQKNPTAFYLCASKGGMQETQYFGPGTRLLVL.